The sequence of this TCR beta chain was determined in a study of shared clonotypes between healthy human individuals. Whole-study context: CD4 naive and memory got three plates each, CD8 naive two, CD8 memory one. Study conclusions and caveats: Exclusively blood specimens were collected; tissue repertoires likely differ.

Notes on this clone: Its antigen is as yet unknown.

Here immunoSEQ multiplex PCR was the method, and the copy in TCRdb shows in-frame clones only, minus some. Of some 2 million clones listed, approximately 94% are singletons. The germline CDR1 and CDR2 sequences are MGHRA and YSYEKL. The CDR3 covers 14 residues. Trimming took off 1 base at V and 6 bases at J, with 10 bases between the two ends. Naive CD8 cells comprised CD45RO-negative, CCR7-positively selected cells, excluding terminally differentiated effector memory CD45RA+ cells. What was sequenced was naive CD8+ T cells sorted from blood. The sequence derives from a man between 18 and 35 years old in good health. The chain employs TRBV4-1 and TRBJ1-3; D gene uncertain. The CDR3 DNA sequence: TGCGCCAGCAGCCAAGGCCTCGGTTTAAACACCATATATTTT. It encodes CASSQGLGLNTIYF.